This is a list of T cell receptor beta chains from one sample in a study of blood T cell repertoires in COVID-19. Method: immunoSEQ multiplex PCR; TCRdb's copy keeps in-frame clones and lacks some. This sample yields some 130,000 clones, of which roughly 71% are seen a single time; about a fifth belongs to the top ten. The material sequenced was peripheral blood. Every receptor here comes from a man aged 80 or over with acute or convalescent COVID-19. Each CDR3 is given with its conserved first and last residue. The D gene is left open where the match is weak. Size tells how often a clone was seen (once, few, many) or the class of an expanded clone, and some rows leave it out.

>-|-|TRBJ1-3|TRBV11-2
TGTGCCAGCAGCTCCAGGGTACCCGTCTCTGGAAACACCATATATTTT
CASSSRVPVSGNTIYF
>-|-|TRBJ1-5|TRBV4-3
TGCGCCAGCAGCCAAGATCCCCCTTGGGGGGGCGGCAATCAGCCCCAGCATTTT
CASSQDPPWGGGNQPQHF
>-|-|TRBJ1-5|TRBV18
TGTGCCAGCTCACCAGGACAGACTGGGGTTCAGCCCCAGCATTTT
CASSPGQTGVQPQHF
>-|-|TRBJ1-1|TRBV6-2/TRBV6-3
TGTGCCAGCAGTAACAACCCAGGGACACTGACGAACACTGAAGCTTTCTTT
CASSNNPGTLTNTEAFF
>-|TRBD1|TRBJ2-3|TRBV30
TGTGCCTGGAGTACCCAGGGGGCGGAGGCGCAGTATTTT
CAWSTQGAEAQYF
>-|TRBD1|TRBJ1-5|TRBV3-1/TRBV3-2
TGTGCCAGCAGCCAGCAGGGGGCCCAGCCCCAGCATTTT
CASSQQGAQPQHF
>-|-|TRBJ1-6|TRBV15
TGTGCCACCAGCAGGGCAGGGAGGTACTATAATTCACCCCTCCACTTT
CATSRAGRYYNSPLHF
>once|TRBD1|TRBJ1-1|TRBV18
TGTGCCAGCTCACCGGGACAGAGTATTAACACTGAAGCTTTCTTT
CASSPGQSINTEAFF
>-|-|TRBJ2-7|TRBV11-2
TGTGCCAGCAGCTTAGATCCGGGAATAAGGTACTACGAGCAGTACTTC
CASSLDPGIRYYEQYF
>-|-|TRBJ1-2|TRBV7-2
TGTGCCAGCAGCTTAGACGGTGTACCTAACTATGGCTACACCTTC
CASSLDGVPNYGYTF